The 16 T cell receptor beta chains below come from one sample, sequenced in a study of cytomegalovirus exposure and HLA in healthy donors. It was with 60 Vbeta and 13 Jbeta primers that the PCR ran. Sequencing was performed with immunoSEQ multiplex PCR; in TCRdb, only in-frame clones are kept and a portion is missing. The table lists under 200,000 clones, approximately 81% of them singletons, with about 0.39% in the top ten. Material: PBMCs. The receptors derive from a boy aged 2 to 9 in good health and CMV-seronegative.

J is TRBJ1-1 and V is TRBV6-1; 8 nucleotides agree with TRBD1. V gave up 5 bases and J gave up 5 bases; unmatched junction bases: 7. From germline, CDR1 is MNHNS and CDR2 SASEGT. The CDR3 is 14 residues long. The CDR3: CASSHGDRKTEAFF. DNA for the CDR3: TGTGCCAGCAGTCATGGGGACAGGAAGACTGAAGCTTTCTTT.

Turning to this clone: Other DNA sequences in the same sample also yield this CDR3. CDR3 sequence reads: CASSIGLYNEQFF. For the CDR3, the DNA is TGTGCCAGTAGTATAGGACTGTACAATGAGCAGTTCTTC. The genes are TRBV19 and TRBJ2-1; no definite D call. Between the trimmed V and J ends, which lost 1 base and 4 bases, there was a span of 5 bases. Germline CDR1 is LNHDA and CDR2 is SQIVND (reference sequence). The CDR3 has 13 amino acids.

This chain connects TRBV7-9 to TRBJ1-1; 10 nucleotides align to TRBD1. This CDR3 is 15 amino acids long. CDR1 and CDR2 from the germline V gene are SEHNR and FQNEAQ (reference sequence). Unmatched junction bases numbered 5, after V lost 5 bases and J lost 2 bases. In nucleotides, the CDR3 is TGTGCCAGCAGCAAGGGACAGGGGCTCAACACTGAAGCTTTCTTT. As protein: CASSKGQGLNTEAFF.

CDR3 amino acids: CASSPDRPNEKLFF. The CDR3 DNA reads as TGTGCCAGCAGCCCGGACAGACCTAATGAAAAACTGTTTTTT. The J gene is TRBJ1-4, the V gene TRBV14, with D maybe TRBD1 (6 bases). The CDR3 is made up of 14 amino acids. The germline V gene encodes CDR1 SGHDN and CDR2 FVKESK. The V and J ends lost 4 bases and 3 bases respectively, with 9 bases between them.

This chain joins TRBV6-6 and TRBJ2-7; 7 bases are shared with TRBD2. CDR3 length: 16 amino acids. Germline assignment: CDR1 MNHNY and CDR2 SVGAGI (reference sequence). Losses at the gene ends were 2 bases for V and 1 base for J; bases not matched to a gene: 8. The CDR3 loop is CASSYASREMSYEQYF. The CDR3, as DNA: TGTGCCAGCAGTTACGCCTCGCGGGAGATGTCCTACGAGCAGTACTTC.

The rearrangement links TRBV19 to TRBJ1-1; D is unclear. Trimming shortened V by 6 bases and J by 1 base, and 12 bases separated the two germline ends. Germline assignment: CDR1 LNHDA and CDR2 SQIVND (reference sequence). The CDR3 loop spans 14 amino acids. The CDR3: CASRIDTSNTEAFF. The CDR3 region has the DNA TGTGCCAGTAGGATCGACACTTCGAACACTGAAGCTTTCTTT.

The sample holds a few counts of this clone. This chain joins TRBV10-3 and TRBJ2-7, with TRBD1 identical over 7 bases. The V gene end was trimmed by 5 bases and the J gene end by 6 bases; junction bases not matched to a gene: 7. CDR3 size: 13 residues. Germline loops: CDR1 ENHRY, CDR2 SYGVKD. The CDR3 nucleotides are TGTGCCATCAGTAAGACAGGGAATGGCGAGCAGTACTTC. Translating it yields CAISKTGNGEQYF.

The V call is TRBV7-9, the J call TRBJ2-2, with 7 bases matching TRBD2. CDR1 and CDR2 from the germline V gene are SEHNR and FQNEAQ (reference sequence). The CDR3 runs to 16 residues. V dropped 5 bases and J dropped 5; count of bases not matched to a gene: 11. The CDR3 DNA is TGTGCCAGCAGCCCCACCGAAAGTAGCGGGACCGGGGAGCTGTTTTTT. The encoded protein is CASSPTESSGTGELFF.

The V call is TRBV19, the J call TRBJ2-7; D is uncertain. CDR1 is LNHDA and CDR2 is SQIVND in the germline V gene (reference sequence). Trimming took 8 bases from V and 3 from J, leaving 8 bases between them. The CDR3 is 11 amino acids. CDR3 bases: TGTGCCAGTGGGCCCGTCTACGAGCAGTACTTC. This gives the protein CASGPVYEQYF.

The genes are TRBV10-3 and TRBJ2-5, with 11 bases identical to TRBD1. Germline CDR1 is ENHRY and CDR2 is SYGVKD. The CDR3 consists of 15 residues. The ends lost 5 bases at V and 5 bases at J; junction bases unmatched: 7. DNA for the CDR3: TGTGCCATCAGTAGGGACAGGGGGATAGGTGAGACCCAGTACTTC. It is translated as CAISRDRGIGETQYF.

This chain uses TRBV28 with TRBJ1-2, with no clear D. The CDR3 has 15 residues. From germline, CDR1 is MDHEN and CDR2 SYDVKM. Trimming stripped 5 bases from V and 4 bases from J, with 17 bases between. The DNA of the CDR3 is TGTGCCAGCAGTAAAATCGGGGTCGTCGGCTATGGCTACACCTTC. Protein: CASSKIGVVGYGYTF.

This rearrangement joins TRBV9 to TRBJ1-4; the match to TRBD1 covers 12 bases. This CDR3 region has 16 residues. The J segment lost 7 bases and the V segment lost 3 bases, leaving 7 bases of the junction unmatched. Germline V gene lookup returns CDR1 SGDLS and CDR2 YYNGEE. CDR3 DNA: TGTGCCAGCAGCGCAGGGACAGGGGGCGTTAGTGAAAAACTGTTTTTT. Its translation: CASSAGTGGVSEKLFF.

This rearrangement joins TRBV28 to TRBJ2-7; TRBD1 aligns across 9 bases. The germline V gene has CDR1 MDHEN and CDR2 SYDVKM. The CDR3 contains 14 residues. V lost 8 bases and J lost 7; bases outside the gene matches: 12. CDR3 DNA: TGTGCCAGCGGCCCCGGGACAGGGCTCTGGGAGCAGTACTTC. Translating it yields CASGPGTGLWEQYF.

CDR3 sequence (DNA): TGCGCCAGCAGCTTGAGGCGGGAGGCCTACGAGCAGTACTTC. Its translation: CASSLRREAYEQYF. This chain connects TRBV5-1 to TRBJ2-7, with 8 bases identical to TRBD2. V lost 1 base and J lost 2; bases outside the gene matches: 2. Germline V gene sequence: CDR1 SGHRS, CDR2 YFSETQ. The CDR3 is made up of 14 amino acids.

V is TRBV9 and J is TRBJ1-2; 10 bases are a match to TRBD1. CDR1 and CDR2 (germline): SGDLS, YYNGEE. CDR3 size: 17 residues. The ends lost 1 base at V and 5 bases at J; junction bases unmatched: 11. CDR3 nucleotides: TGTGCCAGCAGCGTAAGGGGGGAAGAGGGACAGGGGTATGGCTACACCTTC. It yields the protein CASSVRGEEGQGYGYTF.

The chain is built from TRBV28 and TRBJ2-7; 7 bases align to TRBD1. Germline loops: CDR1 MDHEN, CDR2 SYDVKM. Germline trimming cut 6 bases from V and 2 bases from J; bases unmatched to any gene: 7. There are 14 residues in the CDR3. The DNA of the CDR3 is TGTGCCAGCAGCCTGACAGGGCCCCCCTACGAGCAGTACTTC. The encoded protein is CASSLTGPPYEQYF.